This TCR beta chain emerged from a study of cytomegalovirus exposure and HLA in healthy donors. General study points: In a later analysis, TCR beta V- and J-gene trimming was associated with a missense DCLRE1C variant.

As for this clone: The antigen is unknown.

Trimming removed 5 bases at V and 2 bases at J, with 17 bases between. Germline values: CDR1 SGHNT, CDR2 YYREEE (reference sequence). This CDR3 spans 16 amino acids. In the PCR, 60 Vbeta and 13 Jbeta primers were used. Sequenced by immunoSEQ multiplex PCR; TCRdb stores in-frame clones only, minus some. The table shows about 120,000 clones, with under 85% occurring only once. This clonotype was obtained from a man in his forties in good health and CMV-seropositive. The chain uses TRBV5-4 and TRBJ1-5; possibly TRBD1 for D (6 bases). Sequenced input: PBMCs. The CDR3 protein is CASRTYRDWGNQPQHF. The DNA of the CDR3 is TGTGCCAGCAGGACATACAGGGATTGGGGCAATCAGCCCCAGCATTTT.